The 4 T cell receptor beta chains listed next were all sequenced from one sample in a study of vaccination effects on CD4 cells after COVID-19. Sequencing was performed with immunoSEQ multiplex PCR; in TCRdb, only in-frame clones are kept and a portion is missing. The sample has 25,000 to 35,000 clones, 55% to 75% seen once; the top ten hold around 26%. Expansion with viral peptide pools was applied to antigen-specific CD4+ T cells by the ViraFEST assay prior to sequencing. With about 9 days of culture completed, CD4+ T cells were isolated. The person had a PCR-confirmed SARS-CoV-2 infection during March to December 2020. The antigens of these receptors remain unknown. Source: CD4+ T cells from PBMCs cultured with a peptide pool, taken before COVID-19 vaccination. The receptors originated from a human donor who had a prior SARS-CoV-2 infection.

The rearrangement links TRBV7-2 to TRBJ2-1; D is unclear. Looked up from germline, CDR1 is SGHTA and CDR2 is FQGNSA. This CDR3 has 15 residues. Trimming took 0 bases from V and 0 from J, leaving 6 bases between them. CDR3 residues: CASSLAVSSYNEQFF. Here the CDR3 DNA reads TGTGCCAGCAGCTTAGCGGTGAGCTCCTACAATGAGCAGTTCTTC.

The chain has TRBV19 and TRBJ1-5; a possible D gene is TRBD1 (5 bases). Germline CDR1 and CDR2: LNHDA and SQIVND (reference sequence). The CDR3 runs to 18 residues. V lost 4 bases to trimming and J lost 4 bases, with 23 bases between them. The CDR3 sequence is CASSTGTAAVGPNQPQHF. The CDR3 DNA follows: TGTGCCAGTAGTACCGGGACCGCCGCCGTGGGGCCAAATCAGCCCCAGCATTTT.

This CDR3 is CASSPQDSNYGYTF. CDR3 bases: TGTGCCAGCAGCCCCCAGGACAGCAACTATGGCTACACCTTC. This rearrangement joins TRBV5-4 to TRBJ1-2; TRBD1 might be the D (6 bases). The ends were cut back, 4 bases at V and 2 bases at J, with 12 bases in the middle. Germline V gives CDR1 SGHNT, CDR2 YYREEE (reference sequence). This CDR3 is 14 amino acids long.

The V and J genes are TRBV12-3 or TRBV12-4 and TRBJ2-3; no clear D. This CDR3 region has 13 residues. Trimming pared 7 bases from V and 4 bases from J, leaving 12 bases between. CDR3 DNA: TGTGCCAGCACCCTAAGGGCAGCAGATACGCAGTATTTT. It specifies CASTLRAADTQYF.